The 20 T cell receptor beta chains presented below share a single source sample, sequenced in a study of T cell repertoires in cytomegalovirus infection. TCRdb redid the calling of the reads with MiXCR, one entry per CDR3 protein. The table lists about 400,000 distinct CDR3 sequences, roughly 36% of them singletons, with approximately 12% in the top ten. These TCRs are of unknown antigen specificity. The material was cultured PBMCs, obtained from culture after CMV antigen stimulation. The receptors come from a human donor in good health (CMV status not recorded). Some clones in this sample may be carry-over from other donors' samples.

This clonotype was counted many times. This rearrangement joins TRBV7-2 to TRBJ2-1; 12 bases align to TRBD2. Germline V gives CDR1 SGHTA, CDR2 FQGNSA. This CDR3 region has 16 residues. J gave up 10 bases and V 5 bases, and 12 bases lay outside the gene matches. CDR3 sequence: CASSVTSGRILEEQFF. The CDR3 coding sequence is TGTGCCAGCAGCGTAACTAGCGGGAGGATTTTGGAGGAGCAGTTCTTC.

The chain couples TRBV7-2 to TRBJ2-5; D unclear. Germline values: CDR1 SGHTA, CDR2 FQGNSA. V gave up 1 base and J gave up 4 bases, with 4 bases separating them. The CDR3 sequence is 12 residues long. CDR3 region: CASSLDIETQYF. DNA for the CDR3: TGTGCCAGCAGCTTAGACATAGAGACCCAGTACTTC.

This clonotype has just one count. A much more abundant neighbour one base away suggests this may be a read error. V usage is TRBV19 and J usage is TRBJ2-7; D gene unclear. Germline V CDR1 and CDR2: LNHDA, SQIVND (reference sequence). CDR3 length equals 14 residues. The CDR3 bases are TGTGCCAGTGGTATGTCGGAATGGTCACAAGAGCAGTACTTC. As protein: CASGMSEWSQEQYF.

The chain has TRBV6-8 and TRBJ2-4; the D gene is possibly TRBD1 (5 bases). The V end was cut by 6 bases, the J end by 0 bases, with 18 bases between. The CDR3 spans 17 residues. The germline V gene has CDR1 MNHGY and CDR2 SAAAGT. The CDR3 sequence is CASRGATKNLAKNIQYF. Here the CDR3 DNA reads TGTGCCAGCAGAGGGGCAACGAAAAACCTAGCCAAAAACATTCAGTACTTC.

V gene TRBV6-2 or TRBV6-3 combines with J gene TRBJ1-1; TRBD1 is a possible D gene (6 bases). CDR1 is MNHEY and CDR2 is SVGEGT in the germline V gene. V was pared by 0 bases and J by 0 bases, with 11 bases between. There are 16 residues in the CDR3. The CDR3 DNA follows: TGTGCCAGCAGTTACTCGAAAGGGACATTGAACACTGAAGCTTTCTTT. Amino acid sequence: CASSYSKGTLNTEAFF.

This clonotype was counted only a few times. This chain connects TRBV7-2 to TRBJ2-7; TRBD2 matches 8 bases. J was trimmed by 6 bases and V by 5 bases; bases with no gene match: 15. The CDR3 spans 16 residues. Germline lookup yields CDR1 SGHTA and CDR2 FQGNSA. The CDR3 reads CASSPEAGRAESEQYF. In DNA form, the CDR3 reads TGTGCCAGCAGCCCAGAGGCCGGGAGGGCCGAGTCCGAGCAGTACTTC.

This clonotype has a count of ten or more. The chain recombines TRBV6-2 or TRBV6-3 with TRBJ2-1, with D possibly being TRBD1 (7 bases). V shed 10 bases and J shed 0 bases, with 16 bases lying between them. The CDR3 extends over 15 amino acids. The germline V gene encodes CDR1 MNHEY and CDR2 SVGEGT. CDR3: CATQEGAHSYNEQFF. CDR3 in DNA: TGTGCCACCCAGGAGGGGGCCCACTCCTACAATGAGCAGTTCTTC.

The CDR3 DNA is TGTGCCAGCAGCTCTACTAGCGGCCCCGGAGATACGCAGTATTTT. It encodes CASSSTSGPGDTQYF. The chain combines TRBV7-9 with TRBJ2-3; 8 positions match TRBD2. This CDR3 has 15 residues. The junction had 8 bases not matched to a gene; V was cut back by 4 bases and J by 5 bases. From germline, CDR1 is SEHNR and CDR2 FQNEAQ (reference sequence). Full variable domain (remainder filled in from reference TRBV7-9 and TRBJ2-3): DTGVSQNPRHKITKRGQNVTFRCDPISEHNRLYWYRQTLGQGPEFLTYFQNEAQLEKSRLLSDRFSAERPKGSFSTLEIQRTEQGDSAMYLCASSSTSGPGDTQYFGPGTRLTVL.

This clonotype is a singleton in its sample. This sequence joins TRBV14 and TRBJ1-1, with 7 bases lining up with TRBD1. Germline assignment: CDR1 SGHDN and CDR2 FVKESK. This CDR3 has 15 residues. J gave up 7 bases and V 0 bases, and 8 bases lay outside the gene matches. CDR3 amino acids: CASSQEQGGGGEAFF. Written as DNA, the CDR3 is TGTGCCAGCAGCCAAGAGCAGGGAGGGGGCGGTGAAGCTTTCTTT. Full variable domain (missing parts from reference TRBV14 and TRBJ1-1): EAGVTQFPSHSVIEKGQTVTLRCDPISGHDNLYWYRRVMGKEIKFLLHFVKESKQDESGMPNNRFLAERTGGTYSTLKVQPAELEDSGVYFCASSQEQGGGGEAFFGQGTRLTVV.

This clonotype was seen only a few times. This chain joins TRBV11-2 and TRBJ1-2, with a tentative D call TRBD1 (6 bases). The CDR3 loop spans 13 amino acids. The V gene's germline CDR1 is SGHAT and CDR2 FQNNGV. V was cut by 2 bases and J by 8 bases, with 12 bases left in between. The CDR3 DNA sequence: TGTGCCAGCAGCTTAAGGGAGGGGGAAGGCTACACCTTC. Its protein product is CASSLREGEGYTF.

This clonotype was picked up a small number of times. This chain connects TRBV20-1 to TRBJ2-3; 7 bases fit TRBD2. The junction had 6 bases not matched to a gene; V was cut back by 1 base and J by 2 bases. The germline V gene has CDR1 DFQATT and CDR2 SNEGSKA (reference sequence). CDR3 size: 15 residues. CDR3 loop: CSARVGGGPTDTQYF. The CDR3 nucleotides are TGCAGTGCTAGAGTTGGGGGAGGGCCCACAGATACGCAGTATTTT.

The V call is TRBV5-4, the J call TRBJ2-6; D ambiguous. V was trimmed by 0 bases and J by 6 bases, leaving 4 bases between them. The CDR3 consists of 13 residues. Germline assignment: CDR1 SGHNT and CDR2 YYREEE (reference sequence). The CDR3 coding sequence is TGTGCCAGCAGCTTGGCACCGGCCAACGTCCTGACTTTC. Translating it yields CASSLAPANVLTF.

There are a few counts of this clonotype. V usage is TRBV20-1 and J usage is TRBJ2-5; TRBD1 might be the D (6 bases). The V gene's germline CDR1 is DFQATT and CDR2 SNEGSKA (reference sequence). The CDR3 is 14 residues long. V was cut by 0 bases and J by 1 base, with 9 bases left in between. Here the CDR3 DNA reads TGCAGTGCTAGAGATGGCAGGGGCCAAGAGACCCAGTACTTC. This codes for CSARDGRGQETQYF.

The V call is TRBV12-3 or TRBV12-4, the J call TRBJ2-3; D is possibly TRBD2 (5 bases). Trimming removed 6 bases from V and 0 bases from J, with 13 bases in between. The CDR3 contains 15 residues. CDR3 DNA: TGTGCCAGCAGCAAGAGCGGAGCCAGCACAGATACGCAGTATTTT. It yields the protein CASSKSGASTDTQYF.

This clonotype was seen only a few times. The CDR3 DNA follows: TGCGCCAGCAGCCAAGAGGGACGGGGAAACACTGAAGCTTTCTTT. This sequence encodes CASSQEGRGNTEAFF. J is TRBJ1-1 and V is TRBV4-3; D may be TRBD1 (5 bases). This CDR3 has 15 amino acids. CDR1 and CDR2 from the germline V gene are LGHNA and YSLEER. V shed 0 bases and J shed 2 bases, with 10 bases lying between them.

The chain combines TRBV27 with TRBJ2-1; TRBD2 matches 8 bases. The V segment lost 5 bases and the J segment 0 bases; nucleotides outside the gene matches: 6. CDR1 is MNHEY, CDR2 SMNVEV, per germline (reference sequence). The CDR3 has 16 amino acids. CDR3 region: CASSTPLAGSYNEQFF. DNA for the CDR3: TGTGCCAGCAGTACCCCCCTAGCGGGCTCCTACAATGAGCAGTTCTTC.

V is TRBV6-6 and J is TRBJ2-7; no reliable D call. This CDR3 region has 15 residues. V lost 5 bases to trimming and J lost 2 bases, with 16 bases between them. CDR1 is MNHNY and CDR2 is SVGAGI in the germline V gene (reference sequence). The CDR3 is CASSTDLRYTYEQYF. CDR3 DNA sequence: TGTGCCAGCAGTACCGATTTGCGTTACACCTACGAGCAGTACTTC.

This clonotype was seen at least ten times. The V call is TRBV7-8, the J call TRBJ2-7, with TRBD2 matching 11 bases. With V trimmed by 5 bases and J by 6 bases, 9 bases remained unmatched. Germline-derived CDR1 and CDR2 are SGHVS and FQNEAQ. CDR3 size: 15 residues. The CDR3 here is CASSGPGTSGVEQYV. The CDR3 DNA reads TGTGCCAGCAGCGGACCCGGGACTAGCGGTGTCGAGCAGTACGTC.

The rearrangement uses TRBV27 and TRBJ2-3, with 7 nucleotides matching TRBD1. The CDR3 length is 15 residues. Germline V CDR1 and CDR2: MNHEY, SMNVEV (reference sequence). Unmatched junction bases numbered 7, after V lost 5 bases and J lost 2 bases. CDR3 bases: TGTGCCAGCAGTCCGATACAGGGGATCACAGATACGCAGTATTTT. It translates to CASSPIQGITDTQYF.

V gene TRBV5-1 combines with J gene TRBJ1-4; D is possibly TRBD1 (5 bases). Germline V gene data show CDR1 as SGHRS and CDR2 as YFSETQ. This CDR3 spans 13 amino acids. V shed 5 bases and J shed 8 bases, with 13 bases lying between them. CDR3 coding DNA: TGCGCCAGCAGTGGGCAGGGTAGGGAAAAACTGTTTTTT. As protein: CASSGQGREKLFF.